The T cell receptor beta chain described here comes from a study of CD8+CD57+ T cells in acquired aplastic anemia. About the study: The mean DNA yield obtained from sorted CD4+ and CD8+ cells came to approximately 3.2 ug.

Profiling that covered TCR beta VDJ and CDR3 relied on genomic DNA as its template. TCRdb ran MiXCR on the reads and lists one entry per CDR3 protein. The table includes roughly 180,000 distinct CDR3 sequences, around 50% detected once. V lost 3 bases, J lost 3 bases, and 11 bases stayed unmatched. The CDR3 is made up of 16 amino acids. In germline, CDR1 is GTSNPN, CDR2 SVGIG (reference sequence). Whoever was chosen for sequencing had shown CD8+CD57+ cell expansion by flow cytometry. Regarding the study as a whole: Statistical testing detected no significant gap in CD8+ Simpson's diversity between patients and controls.

Concerning this clonotype itself: The antigen is not known.

The chain has TRBV30 and TRBJ2-7, with 10 bases aligning to TRBD1. Material for sequencing was sorted CD4+, CD8+, or CD8+CD57+ T cells (not recorded which) from PBMCs. The TCR was taken from a human donor with aplastic anemia. Here the CDR3 DNA reads TGTGCCTGGAGCGCCGGTGGGGGACAGGGGTACTACGAGCAGTACTTC. This sequence encodes CAWSAGGGQGYYEQYF.